One sample yielded the 3 T cell receptor beta chains listed below, sequenced in a study of CD8 T cells in Susac syndrome. When the RNA was reverse transcribed, random hexamers were used with an input of roughly 0.5 to 1 ug. TCRdb redid the calling of the immunoSEQ multiplex PCR reads with MiXCR, one entry per CDR3 protein. The sample has about 130,000 distinct CDR3 sequences, approximately 93% seen once. Input material: CD8+ T cells from PBMCs. The receptors originated from a human donor with multiple sclerosis.

V usage is TRBV4-1 and J usage is TRBJ2-3; a weak D match, TRBD1 (5 bases). The germline gives CDR1 MGHRA, CDR2 YSYEKL. This CDR3 spans 16 amino acids. Trimming cost V 1 base and J 0 bases, with 11 bases left between them. The CDR3: CASSQATGTSTDTQYF. DNA for the CDR3: TGCGCCAGCAGCCAAGCAACAGGTACTAGCACAGATACGCAGTATTTT.

The chain combines TRBV10-3 with TRBJ1-6, with D perhaps matching TRBD1 (5 bases). V was cut by 3 bases and J by 7 bases, with 7 bases left in between. This CDR3 has 13 amino acids. Germline V CDR1 and CDR2: ENHRY, SYGVKD. The CDR3, as DNA: TGTGCCATCAGTGAACAGGTGAATTCACCCCTCCACTTT. Translated: CAISEQVNSPLHF.

The rearrangement links TRBV7-2 to TRBJ2-7, with 10 bases lining up with TRBD2. Trimming took 1 base from V and 4 from J; bases not matched to a gene: 7. Per the germline V gene, CDR1 is SGHTA and CDR2 is FQGNSA. This CDR3 region has 16 residues. CDR3 bases: TGTGCCAGCAGCTTAGACGATCGACTAGCGGGTTACGAGCAGTACGTC. Its protein product is CASSLDDRLAGYEQYV.